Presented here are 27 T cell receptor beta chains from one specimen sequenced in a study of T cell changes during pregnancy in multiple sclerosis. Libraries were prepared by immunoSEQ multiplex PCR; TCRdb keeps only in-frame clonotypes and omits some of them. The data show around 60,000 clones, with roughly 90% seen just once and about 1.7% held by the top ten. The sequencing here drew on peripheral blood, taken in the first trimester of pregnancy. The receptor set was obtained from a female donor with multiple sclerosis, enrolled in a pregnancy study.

This chain's CDR3 is CASGYDRGGYEQYF. The CDR3 DNA follows: TGTGCTAGTGGGTACGACAGGGGGGGGTACGAGCAGTACTTC. V gene TRBV12-5 combines with J gene TRBJ2-7, with 9 positions matching TRBD1. V lost 6 bases and J lost 4; bases outside the gene matches: 7. Germline assignment: CDR1 LGHNT and CDR2 FRNRAP. The CDR3 runs 14 residues. Full variable domain (outside the CDR3, taken from reference TRBV12-5 and TRBJ2-7): DARVTQTPRHKVTEMGQEVTMRCQPILGHNTVFWYRQTMMQGLELLAYFRNRAPLDDSGMPKDRFSAEMPDATLATLKIQPSEPRDSAVYFCASGYDRGGYEQYFGPGTRLTVT.

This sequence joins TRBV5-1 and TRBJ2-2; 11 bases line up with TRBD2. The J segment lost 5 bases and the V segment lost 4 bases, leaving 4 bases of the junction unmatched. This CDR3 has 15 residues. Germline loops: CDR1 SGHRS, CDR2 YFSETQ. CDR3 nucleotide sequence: TGCGCCAGCAGCCCCGGGACTAGCGGAACCGGGGAGCTGTTTTTT. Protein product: CASSPGTSGTGELFF.

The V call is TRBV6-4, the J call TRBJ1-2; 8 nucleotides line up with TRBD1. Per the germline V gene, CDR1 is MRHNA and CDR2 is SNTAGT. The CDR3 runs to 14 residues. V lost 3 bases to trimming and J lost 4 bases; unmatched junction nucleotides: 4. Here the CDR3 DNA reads TGTGCCAGCAGTGAAAACAGGGGGGCCTATGGCTACACCTTC. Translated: CASSENRGAYGYTF.

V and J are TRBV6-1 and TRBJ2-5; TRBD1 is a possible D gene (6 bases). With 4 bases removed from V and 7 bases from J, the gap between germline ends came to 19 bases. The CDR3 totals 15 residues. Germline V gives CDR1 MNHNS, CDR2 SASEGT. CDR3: CASSGTPGEGGTQYF. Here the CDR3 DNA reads TGTGCCAGCAGTGGGACGCCCGGGGAAGGGGGGACCCAGTACTTC.

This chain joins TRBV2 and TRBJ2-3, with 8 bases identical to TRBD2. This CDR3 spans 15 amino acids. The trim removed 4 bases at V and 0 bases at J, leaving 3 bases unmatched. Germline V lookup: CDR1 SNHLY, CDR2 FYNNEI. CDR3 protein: CASSGLASSTDTQYF. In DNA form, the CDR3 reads TGTGCCAGCAGTGGACTAGCGTCTAGCACAGATACGCAGTATTTT.

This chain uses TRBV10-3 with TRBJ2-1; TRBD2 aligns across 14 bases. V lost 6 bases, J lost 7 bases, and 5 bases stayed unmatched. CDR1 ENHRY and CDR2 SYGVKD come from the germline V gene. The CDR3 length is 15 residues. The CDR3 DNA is TGTGCCATCAGATCCGGACTAGCGGGAGGTAATGAGCAGTTCTTC. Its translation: CAIRSGLAGGNEQFF.

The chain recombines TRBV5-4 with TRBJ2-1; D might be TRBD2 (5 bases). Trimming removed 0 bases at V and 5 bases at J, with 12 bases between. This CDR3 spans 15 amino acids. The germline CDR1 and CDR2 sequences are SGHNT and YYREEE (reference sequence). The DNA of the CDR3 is TGTGCCAGCAGCTTGGATGGACTGGAGAACAATGAGCAGTTCTTC. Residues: CASSLDGLENNEQFF. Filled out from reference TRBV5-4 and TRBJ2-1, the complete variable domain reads ETGVTQSPTHLIKTRGQQVTLRCSSQSGHNTVSWYQQALGQGPQFIFQYYREEENGRGNFPPRFSGLQFPNYSSELNVNALELDDSALYLCASSLDGLENNEQFFGPGTRLTVL.

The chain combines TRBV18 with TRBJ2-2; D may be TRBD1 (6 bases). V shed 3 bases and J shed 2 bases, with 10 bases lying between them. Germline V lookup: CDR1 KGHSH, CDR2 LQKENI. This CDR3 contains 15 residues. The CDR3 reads CASSPLGGNTGELFF. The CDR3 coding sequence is TGTGCCAGCTCACCCCTAGGGGGAAACACCGGGGAGCTGTTTTTT.

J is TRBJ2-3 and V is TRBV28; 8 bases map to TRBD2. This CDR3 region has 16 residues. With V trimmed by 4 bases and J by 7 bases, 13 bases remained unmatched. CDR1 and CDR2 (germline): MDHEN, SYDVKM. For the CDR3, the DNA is TGTGCCAGCAGTTCCCTCATGAAGCGGGAGTTGTATACGCAGTATTTT. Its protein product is CASSSLMKRELYTQYF.

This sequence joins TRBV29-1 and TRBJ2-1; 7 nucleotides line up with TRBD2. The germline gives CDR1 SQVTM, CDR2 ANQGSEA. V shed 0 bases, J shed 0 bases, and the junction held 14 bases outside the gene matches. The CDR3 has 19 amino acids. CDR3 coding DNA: TGCAGCGTTGAAGAGAAGAAGACCCTAGCGGTAAGCTCCTACAATGAGCAGTTCTTC. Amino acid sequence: CSVEEKKTLAVSSYNEQFF.

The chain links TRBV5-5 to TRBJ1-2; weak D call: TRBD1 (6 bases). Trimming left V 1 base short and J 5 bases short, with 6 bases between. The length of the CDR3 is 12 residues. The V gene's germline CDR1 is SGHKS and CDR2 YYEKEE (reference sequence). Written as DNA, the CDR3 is TGTGCCAGCAGCTTGACAGGGTATGGCTACACCTTC. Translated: CASSLTGYGYTF.

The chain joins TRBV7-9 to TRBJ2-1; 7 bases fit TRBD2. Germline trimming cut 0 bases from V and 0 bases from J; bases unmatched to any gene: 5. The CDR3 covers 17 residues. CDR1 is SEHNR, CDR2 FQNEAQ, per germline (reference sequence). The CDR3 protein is CASSLARGRGSYNEQFF. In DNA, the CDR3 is TGTGCCAGCAGCTTAGCGCGCGGGAGAGGCTCCTACAATGAGCAGTTCTTC.

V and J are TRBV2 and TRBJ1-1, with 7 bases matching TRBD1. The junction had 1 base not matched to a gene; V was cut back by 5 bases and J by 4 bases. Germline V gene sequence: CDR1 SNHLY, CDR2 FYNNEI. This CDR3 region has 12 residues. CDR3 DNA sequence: TGTGCCAGCAGTCCAGGGGGCACTGAAGCTTTCTTT. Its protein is CASSPGGTEAFF.

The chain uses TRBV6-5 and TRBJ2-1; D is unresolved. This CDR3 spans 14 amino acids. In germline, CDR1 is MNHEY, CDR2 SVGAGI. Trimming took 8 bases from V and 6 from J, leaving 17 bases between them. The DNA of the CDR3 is TGTGCCAGCTCTTCCCCCACTCGTGGCAATGAGCAGTTCTTC. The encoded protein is CASSSPTRGNEQFF.

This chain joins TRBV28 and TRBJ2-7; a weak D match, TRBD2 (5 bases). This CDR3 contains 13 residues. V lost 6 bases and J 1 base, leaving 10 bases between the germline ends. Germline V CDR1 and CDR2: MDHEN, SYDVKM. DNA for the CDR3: TGTGCCAGCAGGTCGGGCGGGTCCTACGAGCAGTACTTC. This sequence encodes CASRSGGSYEQYF.

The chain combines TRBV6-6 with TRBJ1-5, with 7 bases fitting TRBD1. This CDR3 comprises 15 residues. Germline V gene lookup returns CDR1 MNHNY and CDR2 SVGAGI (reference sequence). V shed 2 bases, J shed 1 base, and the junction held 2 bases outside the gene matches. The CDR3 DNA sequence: TGTGCCAGCAGTTACCTGGGACAGAGCAATCAGCCCCAGCATTTT. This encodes CASSYLGQSNQPQHF.

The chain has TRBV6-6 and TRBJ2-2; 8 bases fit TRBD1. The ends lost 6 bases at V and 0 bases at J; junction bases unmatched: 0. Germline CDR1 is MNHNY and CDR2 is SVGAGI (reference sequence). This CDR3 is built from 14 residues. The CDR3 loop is CASRTGANTGELFF. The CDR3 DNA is TGTGCCAGCAGGACAGGGGCGAACACCGGGGAGCTGTTTTTT.

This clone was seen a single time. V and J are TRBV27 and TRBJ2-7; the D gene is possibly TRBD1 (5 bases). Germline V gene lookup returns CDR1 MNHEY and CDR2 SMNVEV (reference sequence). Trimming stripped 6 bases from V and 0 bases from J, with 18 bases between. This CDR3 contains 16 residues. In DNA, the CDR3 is TGTGCCAGCAGCCCGTCTGTAGGGGTAAGCTCCTACGAGCAGTACTTC. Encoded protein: CASSPSVGVSSYEQYF.

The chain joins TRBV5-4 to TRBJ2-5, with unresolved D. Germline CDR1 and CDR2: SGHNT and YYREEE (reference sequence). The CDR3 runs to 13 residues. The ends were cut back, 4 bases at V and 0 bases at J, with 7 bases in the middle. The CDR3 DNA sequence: TGTGCCAGCAGCCTCCGGGACCAAGAGACCCAGTACTTC. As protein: CASSLRDQETQYF.

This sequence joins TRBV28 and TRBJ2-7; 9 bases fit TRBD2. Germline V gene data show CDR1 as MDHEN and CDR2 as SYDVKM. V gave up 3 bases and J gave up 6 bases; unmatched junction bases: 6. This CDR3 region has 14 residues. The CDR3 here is CASSFFGTSFEQYF. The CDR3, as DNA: TGTGCCAGCAGTTTCTTCGGGACTAGCTTCGAGCAGTACTTC. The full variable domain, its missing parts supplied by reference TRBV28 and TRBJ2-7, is DVKVTQSSRYLVKRTGEKVFLECVQDMDHENMFWYRQDPGLGLRLIYFSYDVKMKEKGDIPEGYSVSREKKERFSLILESASTNQTSMYLCASSFFGTSFEQYFGPGTRLTVT.

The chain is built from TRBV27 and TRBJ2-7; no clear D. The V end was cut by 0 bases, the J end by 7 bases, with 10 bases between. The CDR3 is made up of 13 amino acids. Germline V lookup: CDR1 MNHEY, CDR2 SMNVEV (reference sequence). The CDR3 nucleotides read TGTGCCAGCAGTTTATCCCACAGTTTTGAGCAGTACTTC. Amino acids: CASSLSHSFEQYF.

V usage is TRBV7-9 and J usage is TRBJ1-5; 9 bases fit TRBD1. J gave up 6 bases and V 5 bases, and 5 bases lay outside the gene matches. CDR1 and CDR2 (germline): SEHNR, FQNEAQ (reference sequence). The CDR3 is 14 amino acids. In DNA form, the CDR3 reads TGTGCCAGCAGCATAACAGGGGGCGGTCAGCCCCAGCATTTT. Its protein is CASSITGGGQPQHF. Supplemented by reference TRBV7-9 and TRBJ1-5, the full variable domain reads DTGVSQNPRHKITKRGQNVTFRCDPISEHNRLYWYRQTLGQGPEFLTYFQNEAQLEKSRLLSDRFSAERPKGSFSTLEIQRTEQGDSAMYLCASSITGGGQPQHFGDGTRLSIL.

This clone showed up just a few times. CDR3 in amino acids: CASSSPGGSNEQFF. As DNA, the CDR3 is TGTGCCAGCAGCTCGCCAGGGGGGTCCAATGAGCAGTTCTTC. The J gene is TRBJ2-1, the V gene TRBV9; possible D gene TRBD1, 7 bases. V lost 4 bases and J 6 bases, leaving 14 bases between the germline ends. This CDR3 contains 14 residues. Germline assignment: CDR1 SGDLS and CDR2 YYNGEE.

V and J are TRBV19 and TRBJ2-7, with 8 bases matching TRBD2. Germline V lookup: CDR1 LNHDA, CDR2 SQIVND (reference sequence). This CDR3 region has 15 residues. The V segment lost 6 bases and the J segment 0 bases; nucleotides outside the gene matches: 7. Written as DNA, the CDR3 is TGTGCCAGTAGCGATGTCGGGACTAGCTCCTACGAGCAGTACTTC. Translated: CASSDVGTSSYEQYF.

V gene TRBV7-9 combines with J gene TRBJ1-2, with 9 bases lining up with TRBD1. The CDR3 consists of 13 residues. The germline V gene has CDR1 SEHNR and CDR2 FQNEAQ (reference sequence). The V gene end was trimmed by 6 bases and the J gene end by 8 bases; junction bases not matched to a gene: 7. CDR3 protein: CASSTGTGSGYTF. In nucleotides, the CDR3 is TGTGCCAGCAGTACCGGGACAGGGTCCGGCTACACCTTC.

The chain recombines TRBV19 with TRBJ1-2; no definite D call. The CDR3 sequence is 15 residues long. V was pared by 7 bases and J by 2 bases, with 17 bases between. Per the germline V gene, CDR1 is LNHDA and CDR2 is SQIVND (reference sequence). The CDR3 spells CASIETGNGNYGYTF. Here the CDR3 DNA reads TGTGCCAGTATCGAAACGGGGAACGGGAACTATGGCTACACCTTC.

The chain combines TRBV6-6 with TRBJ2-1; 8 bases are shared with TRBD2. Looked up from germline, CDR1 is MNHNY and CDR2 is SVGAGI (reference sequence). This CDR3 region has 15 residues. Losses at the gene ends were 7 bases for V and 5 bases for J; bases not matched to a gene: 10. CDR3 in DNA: TGTGCCAGCACCCACAGCGGGAGAGGTGACAATGAGCAGTTCTTC. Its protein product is CASTHSGRGDNEQFF.